One T cell receptor (beta chain) is described in this entry. Clones were sequenced by immunoSEQ multiplex PCR, and TCRdb holds only the in-frame ones, with some missing. The sample includes around 270,000 clones, 80% to 85% of them seen just once. The CDR3 loop spans 14 amino acids. V was pared by 1 base and J by 0 bases, with 6 bases between. CDR1 is WSHSY, CDR2 SAAADI, per germline. This specimen comes from a study of blood T cell repertoires in COVID-19. The chain couples TRBV10-2 to TRBJ1-2; no firm D call. The sequence derives from a woman aged 40 to 49 who had recovered from COVID-19. The sample taken for sequencing was peripheral blood. The CDR3 bases are TGCGCCAGCAGTGAGTACGGAGCTAACTATGGCTACACCTTC. The encoded protein is CASSEYGANYGYTF.